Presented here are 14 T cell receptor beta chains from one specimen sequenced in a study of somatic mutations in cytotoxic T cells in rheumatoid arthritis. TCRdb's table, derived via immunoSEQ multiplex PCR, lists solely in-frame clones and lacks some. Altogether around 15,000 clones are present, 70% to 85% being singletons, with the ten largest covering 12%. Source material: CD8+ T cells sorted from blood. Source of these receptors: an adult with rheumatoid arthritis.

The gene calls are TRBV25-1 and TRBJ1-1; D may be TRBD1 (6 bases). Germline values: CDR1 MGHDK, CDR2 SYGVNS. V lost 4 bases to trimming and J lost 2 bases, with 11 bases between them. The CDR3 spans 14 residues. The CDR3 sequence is CASSGGGGNTEAFF. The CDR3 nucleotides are TGTGCCAGCAGTGGAGGGGGGGGCAACACTGAAGCTTTCTTT.

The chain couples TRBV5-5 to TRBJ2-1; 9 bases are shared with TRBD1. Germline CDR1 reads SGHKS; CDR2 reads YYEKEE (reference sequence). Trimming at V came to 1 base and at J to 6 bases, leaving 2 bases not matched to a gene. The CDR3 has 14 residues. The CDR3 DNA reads TGTGCCAGCAGCTTGAGACAGGGGGTCAATGAGCAGTTCTTC. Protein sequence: CASSLRQGVNEQFF.

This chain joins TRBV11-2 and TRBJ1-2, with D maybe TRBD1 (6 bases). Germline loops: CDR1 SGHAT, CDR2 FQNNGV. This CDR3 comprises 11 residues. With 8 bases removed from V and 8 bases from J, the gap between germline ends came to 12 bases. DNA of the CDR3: TGTGCCAGCGGACCAGGGGACGGCTACACCTTC. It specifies CASGPGDGYTF.

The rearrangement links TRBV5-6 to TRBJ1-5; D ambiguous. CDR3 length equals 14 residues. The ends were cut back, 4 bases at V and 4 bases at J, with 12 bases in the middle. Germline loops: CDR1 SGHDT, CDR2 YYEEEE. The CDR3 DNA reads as TGTGCCAGCAGCGCACCAAGGAGGAATCAGCCCCAGCATTTT. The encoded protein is CASSAPRRNQPQHF.

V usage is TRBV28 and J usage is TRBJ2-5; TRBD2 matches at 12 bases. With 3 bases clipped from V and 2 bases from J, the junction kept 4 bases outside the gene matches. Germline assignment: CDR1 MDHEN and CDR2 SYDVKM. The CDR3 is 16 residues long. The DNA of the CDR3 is TGTGCCAGCAGTTTCCTAGCGGGGGGGAATCAAGAGACCCAGTACTTC. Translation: CASSFLAGGNQETQYF.

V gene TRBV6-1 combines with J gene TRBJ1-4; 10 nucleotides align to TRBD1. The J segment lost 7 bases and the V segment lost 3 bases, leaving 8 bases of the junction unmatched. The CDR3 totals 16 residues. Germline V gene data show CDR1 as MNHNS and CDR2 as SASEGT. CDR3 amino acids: CASSDIVGTGVEKLFF. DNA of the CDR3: TGTGCCAGCAGTGATATAGTGGGGACAGGGGTTGAAAAACTGTTTTTT.

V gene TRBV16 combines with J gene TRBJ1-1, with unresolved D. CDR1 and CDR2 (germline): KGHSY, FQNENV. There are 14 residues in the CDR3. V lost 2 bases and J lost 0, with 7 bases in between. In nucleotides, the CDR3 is TGTGCCAGCAGCCAACTCCCAATGAACACTGAAGCTTTCTTT. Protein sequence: CASSQLPMNTEAFF.

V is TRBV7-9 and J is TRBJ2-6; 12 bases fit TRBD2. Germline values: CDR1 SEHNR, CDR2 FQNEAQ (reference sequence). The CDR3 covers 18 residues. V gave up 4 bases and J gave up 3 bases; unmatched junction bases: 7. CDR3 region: CASSSPTSGGYGANVLTF. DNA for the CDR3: TGTGCCAGCAGCTCCCCGACTAGCGGGGGTTATGGGGCCAACGTCCTGACTTTC.

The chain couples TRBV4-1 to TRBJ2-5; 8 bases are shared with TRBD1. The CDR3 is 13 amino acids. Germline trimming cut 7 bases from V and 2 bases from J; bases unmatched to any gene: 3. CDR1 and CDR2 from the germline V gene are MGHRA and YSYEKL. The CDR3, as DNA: TGCGCCAGCACAGGGGGCCCACAAGAGACCCAGTACTTC. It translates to CASTGGPQETQYF.

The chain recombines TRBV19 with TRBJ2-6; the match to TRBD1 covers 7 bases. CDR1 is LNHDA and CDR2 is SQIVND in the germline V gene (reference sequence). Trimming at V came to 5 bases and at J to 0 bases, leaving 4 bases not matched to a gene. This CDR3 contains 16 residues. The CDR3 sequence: CASSPDRDSGANVLTF. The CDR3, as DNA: TGTGCCAGTAGTCCAGACAGGGACTCTGGGGCCAACGTCCTGACTTTC.

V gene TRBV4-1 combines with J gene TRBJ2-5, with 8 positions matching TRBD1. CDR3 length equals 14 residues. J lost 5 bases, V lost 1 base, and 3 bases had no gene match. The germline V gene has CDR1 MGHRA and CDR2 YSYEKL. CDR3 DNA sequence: TGCGCCAGCAGCCAAGGCAGGGGGCGGGAGACCCAGTACTTC. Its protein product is CASSQGRGRETQYF.

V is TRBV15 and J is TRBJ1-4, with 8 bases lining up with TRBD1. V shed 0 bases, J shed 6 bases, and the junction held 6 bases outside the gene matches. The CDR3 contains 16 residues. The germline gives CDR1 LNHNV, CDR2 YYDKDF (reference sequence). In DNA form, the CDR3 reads TGTGCCACCAGCAGAGATCAGGGGGCGTATGATGAAAAACTGTTTTTT. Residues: CATSRDQGAYDEKLFF.

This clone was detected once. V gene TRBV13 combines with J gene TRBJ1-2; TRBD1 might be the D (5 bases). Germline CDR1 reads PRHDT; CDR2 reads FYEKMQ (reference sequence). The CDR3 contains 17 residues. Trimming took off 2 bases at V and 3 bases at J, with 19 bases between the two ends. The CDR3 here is CASSLWGGGSPDYGYTF. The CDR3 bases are TGTGCCAGCAGCTTATGGGGCGGGGGGAGCCCTGACTATGGCTACACCTTC. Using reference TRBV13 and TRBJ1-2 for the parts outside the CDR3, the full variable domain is AAGVIQSPRHLIKEKRETATLKCYPIPRHDTVYWYQQGPGQDPQFLISFYEKMQSDKGSIPDRFSAQQFSDYHSELNMSSLELGDSALYFCASSLWGGGSPDYGYTFGSGTRLTVV.

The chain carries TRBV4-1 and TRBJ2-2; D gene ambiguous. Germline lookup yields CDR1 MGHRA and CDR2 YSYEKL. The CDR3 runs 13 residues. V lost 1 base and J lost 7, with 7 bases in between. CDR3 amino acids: CASSQAAGGELFF. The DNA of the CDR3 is TGCGCCAGCAGCCAAGCGGCAGGCGGGGAGCTGTTTTTT.